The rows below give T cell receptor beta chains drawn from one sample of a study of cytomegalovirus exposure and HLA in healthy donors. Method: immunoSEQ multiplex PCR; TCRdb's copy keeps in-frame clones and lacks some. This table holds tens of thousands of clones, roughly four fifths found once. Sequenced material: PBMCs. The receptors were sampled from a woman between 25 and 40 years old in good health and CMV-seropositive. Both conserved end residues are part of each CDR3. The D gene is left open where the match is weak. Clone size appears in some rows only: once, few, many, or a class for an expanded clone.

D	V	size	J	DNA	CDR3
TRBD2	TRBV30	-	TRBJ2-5	TGTGCCTGGAGTCGACCACCAGGCTCCACAGCGGGGATTTTACAAGAGGCCCAGTACTTC	CAWSRPPGSTAGILQEAQYF
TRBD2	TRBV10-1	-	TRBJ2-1	TGCGCCAGCAGTGAGGTCAAGCGGGGAGAGCAGTTCTTC	CASSEVKRGEQFF
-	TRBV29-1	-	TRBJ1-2	TGCAGCGTTGAATACAGCAAGGATGGCTACACCTTC	CSVEYSKDGYTF
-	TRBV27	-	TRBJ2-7	TGTGCCAGCAGCCTCACTAGAACCTACGAGCAGTACTTC	CASSLTRTYEQYF
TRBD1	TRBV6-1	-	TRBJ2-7	TGTGCCAGCAGCCCCAGTAGGACAGGGAACTACGAGCAGTACTTC	CASSPSRTGNYEQYF
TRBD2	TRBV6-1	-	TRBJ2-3	TGTGCCAGCAGCTGGACTAGCGGGAGTATCGATACGCAGTATTTT	CASSWTSGSIDTQYF
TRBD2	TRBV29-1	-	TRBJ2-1	TGCAGCGTTGAAAGCGGGAGTGATGAGCAGTTCTTC	CSVESGSDEQFF
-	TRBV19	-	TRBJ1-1	TGTGCCAGCGATTCAGGGCCCTTTGAAGCTTTCTTT	CASDSGPFEAFF
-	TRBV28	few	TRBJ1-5	TGTGCCAGCAGCAACACAGCCAGCAATCAGCCCCAGCATTTT	CASSNTASNQPQHF
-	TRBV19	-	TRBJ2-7	TGTGCCAGTAGTATAGACCGGCGCGGCTACGAGCAGTACTTC	CASSIDRRGYEQYF
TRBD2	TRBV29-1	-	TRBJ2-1	TGCAGCGTTGTAACCAGCGGGAGCAATAATGAGCAGTTCTTC	CSVVTSGSNNEQFF
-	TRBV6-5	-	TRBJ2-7	TGTGCCAGCAGCTCCGACAGTTACGAGCAGTACTTC	CASSSDSYEQYF
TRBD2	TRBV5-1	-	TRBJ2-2	TGCGCCAGCGGCTCTCCTGGGACTAGCGGGGGGAACACCGGGGAGCTGTTTTTT	CASGSPGTSGGNTGELFF
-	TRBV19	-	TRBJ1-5	TGTGCCAGTACCCTCCCGGGGGTCAATCAGCCCCAGCATTTT	CASTLPGVNQPQHF
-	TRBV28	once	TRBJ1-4	TGTGCCAGCAGTCCGAATCGTGGCGGTGGGAATGAAAAACTGTTTTTT	CASSPNRGGGNEKLFF
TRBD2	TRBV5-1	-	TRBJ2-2	TGCGCCAGCAGCTTGGCCGGAATAGCGGGAGCGGAGCTGTTTTTT	CASSLAGIAGAELFF
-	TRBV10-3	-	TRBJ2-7	TGTGCCATCAGCCAGACAGGAAGCTACTACGAGCAGTACTTC	CAISQTGSYYEQYF
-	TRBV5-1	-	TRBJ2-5	TGCGCCAGCAGCTTAGCGGCCTCACAGGGAGAGACCCAGTACTTC	CASSLAASQGETQYF
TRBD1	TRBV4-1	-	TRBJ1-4	TGCGCCAGCAGCCAAGGAGCAGGGGGAGCAACTAATGAAAAACTGTTTTTT	CASSQGAGGATNEKLFF
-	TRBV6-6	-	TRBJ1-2	TGTGCCAGCAGTTACTCGAGGGATGGCTACACCTTC	CASSYSRDGYTF
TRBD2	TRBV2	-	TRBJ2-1	TGTGCCAGCAGCGCAGGGACTAGCGGAAACTACAATGAGCAGTTCTTC	CASSAGTSGNYNEQFF
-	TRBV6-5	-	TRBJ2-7	TGTGCCAGCAGTTCCACCGACAGGAAGACCTACGAGCAGTACTTC	CASSSTDRKTYEQYF
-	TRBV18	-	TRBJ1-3	TGTGCCAGCTCACCACAGCAGGGCCAAGTAGACACCATATATTTT	CASSPQQGQVDTIYF
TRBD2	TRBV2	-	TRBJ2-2	TGTGCCAGCAGGGGTTCTAGCGGGAGTCGCACCGGGGAGCTGTTTTTT	CASRGSSGSRTGELFF
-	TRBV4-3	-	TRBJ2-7	TGCGCCAGCAGCCAAGATCGGGGGTCGGGCTACGAGCAGTACTTC	CASSQDRGSGYEQYF
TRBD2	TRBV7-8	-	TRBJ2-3	TGTGCCGGGACCGGGCGGGAGCGGTTAGATACGCAGTATTTT	CAGTGRERLDTQYF
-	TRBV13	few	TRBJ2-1	TGTGCCAGCAGCCCACGACAGTGGAACAATGAGCAGTTCTTC	CASSPRQWNNEQFF
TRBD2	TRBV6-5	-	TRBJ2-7	TGTGCCAGCAATCCCGGGACTAGCGGTTCCTACGAGCAGTACTTC	CASNPGTSGSYEQYF
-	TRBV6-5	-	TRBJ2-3	TGTGCCTCCAGCGCGGGACTCTCCACAGATACGCAGTATTTT	CASSAGLSTDTQYF
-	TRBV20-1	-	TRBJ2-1	TGCAGTGCTCTTAGTGTATCGCTCCAGTTCTTC	CSALSVSLQFF
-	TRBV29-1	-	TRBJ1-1	TGCAGCGCCGAGGGACTGGGAGAGTCCGAAGCTTTCTTT	CSAEGLGESEAFF
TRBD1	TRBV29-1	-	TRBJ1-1	TGCAGCGTTAGGCGAGGGACAGGGAGCATGAACACTGAAGCTTTCTTT	CSVRRGTGSMNTEAFF
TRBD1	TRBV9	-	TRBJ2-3	TGTGCCAGCAGCGTAGAGGGGGCGCGGGTCACAGATACGCAGTATTTT	CASSVEGARVTDTQYF
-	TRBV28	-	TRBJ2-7	TGTGCCAGCAGCTGGGGGCAAAACTCCTACGAGCAGTACTTC	CASSWGQNSYEQYF
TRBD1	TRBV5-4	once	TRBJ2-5	TGTGCCAGCAGCTGGGACAGGGGGATCCAAGAGACCCAGTACTTC	CASSWDRGIQETQYF
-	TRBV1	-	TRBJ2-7	TGCACCAGCAGCCAAGACGAGGCGGGGGGATTTTCCTACGAGCAGTACTTC	CTSSQDEAGGFSYEQYF
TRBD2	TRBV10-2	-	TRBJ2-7	TGCGCCAGCAGTGGGACTAGCGGGAGCTACGAGCAGTACTTC	CASSGTSGSYEQYF
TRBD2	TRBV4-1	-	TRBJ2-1	TGCGCCAGCAGCCAAGATCCAGCGGGAGGATTACACAATGAGCAGTTCTTC	CASSQDPAGGLHNEQFF
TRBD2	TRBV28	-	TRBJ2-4	TGTGCCAGCAGGACGGGGAGGGACATTCAGTACTTC	CASRTGRDIQYF
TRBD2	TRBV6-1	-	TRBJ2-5	TGTGCCAGCGCCGTAGCGGGCCACCAAGAGACCCAGTACTTC	CASAVAGHQETQYF
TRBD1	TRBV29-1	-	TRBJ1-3	TGCAGCGTTGAAGATCGGGCCGACAGGGTCGGAAACACCATATATTTT	CSVEDRADRVGNTIYF